This is a list of T cell receptor beta chains from one sample in a study of human CD4 T cells and Enterobacteriaceae. Sequenced by immunoSEQ multiplex PCR; TCRdb stores in-frame clones only, minus some. The profile covers 25,000 to 30,000 clones, with roughly 80% appearing a single time and about 0.96% taken by the ten largest. Sequenced sample: memory CD4+ T cells from blood. The source of these receptors is a human donor in good health. CDR3s include the opening cysteine and the closing phenylalanine or tryptophan. The D gene is left open where the match is weak. A clone size is listed for some rows: how often the clone was seen (once, few, many), or a class if it is expanded.

clone size	V gene	J gene	D gene	CDR3 DNA	CDR3 protein
-	TRBV9	TRBJ1-6	TRBD1	TGTGCCAGCAGCGTAGGGGACAGTCGACATTCACCCCTCCACTTT	CASSVGDSRHSPLHF
-	TRBV30	TRBJ2-1	TRBD2	TGTGCCTGGACTAACCCTCTAAGGACTAGCAAAGGCGATGAGCAGTTCTTC	CAWTNPLRTSKGDEQFF
few	TRBV5-6	TRBJ2-2	-	TGTGCCAGCAGCTTGTGGGCGGGGGCGACCGGGGAGCTGTTTTTT	CASSLWAGATGELFF
-	TRBV5-8	TRBJ2-7	TRBD1	TGTGCCAGCAGCACCACTCGACAGGGCCGGGACGAGCAGTACTTC	CASSTTRQGRDEQYF
-	TRBV11-1	TRBJ2-1	TRBD2	TGTGCCAGCAGGAGGACTAGCGGGAGGACCTACAATGAGCAGTTCTTC	CASRRTSGRTYNEQFF
-	TRBV20-1	TRBJ2-1	-	TGCAGTGCTCAACTGCCGACTGAGCAGTTCTTC	CSAQLPTEQFF
-	TRBV19	TRBJ1-2	TRBD1	TGTGCCAGTAGTACCACAGGGGTGAACCCCTATGGCTACACCTTC	CASSTTGVNPYGYTF
few	TRBV2	TRBJ2-1	TRBD2	TGTGCCAGCAGTGCGGCGACTAGCGGGATAAGTAATGAGCAGTTCTTC	CASSAATSGISNEQFF
-	TRBV7-8	TRBJ1-5	-	TGTGCCAGCAGCTTAGCTCGTCACACGGGCAATCAGCCCCAGCATTTT	CASSLARHTGNQPQHF
-	TRBV2	TRBJ2-5	-	TGTGCCAGCAGTGTGGACGGGCAGTACCAAGAGACCCAGTACTTC	CASSVDGQYQETQYF
-	TRBV6-1	TRBJ2-1	TRBD1	TGTGCCAGCAGTGAGGGACAGGGGTCCTACAATGAGCAGTTCTTC	CASSEGQGSYNEQFF
-	TRBV7-9	TRBJ2-5	TRBD2	TGTGCCAGCAGCACCACCTACGGACTAGCCTCGATGCAAGAGACCCAGTACTTC	CASSTTYGLASMQETQYF
-	TRBV5-6	TRBJ1-6	TRBD1	TGTGCCAGCAGCATCGGACAGGGGTACTCCTATAATTCACCCCTCCACTTT	CASSIGQGYSYNSPLHF
-	TRBV5-1	TRBJ1-2	-	TGCGCCAGCAGCCTCACAGCCAACTATGGCTACACCTTC	CASSLTANYGYTF
-	TRBV23-1	TRBJ2-7	-	TGCGCCAGCAGTCAATCGGAAAACTCCTACGAGCAGTACTTC	CASSQSENSYEQYF
few	TRBV30	TRBJ1-3	TRBD1	TGTGCCTGCCCGAGGGGGCTGGGTGGAAACACCATATATTTT	CACPRGLGGNTIYF
once	TRBV19	TRBJ2-5	TRBD1	TGTGCCAGTAGCCGGACAGGGGGGGGAACAGAGACCCAGTACTTC	CASSRTGGGTETQYF
-	TRBV25-1	TRBJ1-2	-	TGTGCCAGCAGTGATCTCAGCTATGGCTACACCTTC	CASSDLSYGYTF
-	TRBV2	TRBJ1-4	-	TGTGCTAGCAGGAAGAACCCGGAAAAACTGTTTTTT	CASRKNPEKLFF
-	TRBV5-1	TRBJ1-6	-	TGCGCCAGCAGCTTTCAAGGGGGCTATAATTCACCCCTCCACTTT	CASSFQGGYNSPLHF
-	TRBV2	TRBJ2-7	TRBD2	TGTGCCAGCAGTGACCAGGGACTAGCGGGGCCTCGCGAGCAGTACTTC	CASSDQGLAGPREQYF
-	TRBV2	TRBJ2-5	-	TGTGCCACCCTAGGGCGGTTCCATCTAAACCAAGAGACCCAGTACTTC	CATLGRFHLNQETQYF
-	TRBV18	TRBJ2-2	TRBD1	TGTGCCACCCCCCAGGGGGCATTTAACACCGGGGAGCTGTTTTTT	CATPQGAFNTGELFF
-	TRBV30	TRBJ2-1	-	TGTGCCTATACCAAAGGCGCCTTGTACAATGAGCAGTTCTTC	CAYTKGALYNEQFF
medium-sized	TRBV9	TRBJ1-2	-	TGTGCCAGCAGCGTTAGGTTATGGGGCTACACCTTC	CASSVRLWGYTF
-	TRBV7-8	TRBJ1-2	-	TGTGCCAGCAGCTCTTGGCCACGCATGACAGTGGGGGTGAGCTATGGCTACACCTTC	CASSSWPRMTVGVSYGYTF
-	TRBV6-1	TRBJ1-3	-	TGTGCCAGCACCGTTGGAGGGTCTGGAAACACCATATATTTT	CASTVGGSGNTIYF
-	TRBV28	TRBJ1-2	-	TGTGCCAGCAGGGGTCCGGGGGGGACTAACTATGGCTACACCTTC	CASRGPGGTNYGYTF
-	TRBV7-9	TRBJ2-1	TRBD2	TGTGCCAGCAGCTTAGATTCGGGACTAGCGGGGGCCAATGAGCAGTTCTTC	CASSLDSGLAGANEQFF
-	TRBV2	TRBJ2-1	-	TGTGCCAGCAGTGGCTACGGGGGGCAGTTCTTC	CASSGYGGQFF
-	TRBV11-2	TRBJ2-3	TRBD1	TGTGCCAGCAGCTTAGGGACAGGGTTTTCAGATACGCAGTATTTT	CASSLGTGFSDTQYF
-	TRBV7-9	TRBJ1-4	-	TGTGCCAGCAGCTTTTACGGCCATAAGAATGAAAAACTGTTTTTT	CASSFYGHKNEKLFF
-	TRBV14	TRBJ2-3	-	TGTGCCAGCAGCCAGGGCAGTCGGGCGTATTTT	CASSQGSRAYF
-	TRBV4-1	TRBJ2-3	-	TGCGCCAGCAGCCAAGAAGGGATCTCCGGGAGATCAGATACGCAGTATTTT	CASSQEGISGRSDTQYF
-	TRBV5-1	TRBJ2-7	-	TGCGCCAGCAGCTTGGAGCCAGACCGACCAGGGGCCGAGCAGTACTTC	CASSLEPDRPGAEQYF
-	TRBV5-4	TRBJ2-3	-	TGTGCCAGCAGCACCCCCGGGAGAGGGGTAAATACGCAGTATTTT	CASSTPGRGVNTQYF
-	TRBV7-3	TRBJ2-3	TRBD2	TGTGCCAGCGGTACTAGCGGGAGGGCCACAGATACGCAGTATTTT	CASGTSGRATDTQYF
-	TRBV2	TRBJ2-1	TRBD2	TGTGCCAGCAGCCATCGCCGCGGGACTAGCGGGAGATCCTACAATGAGCAGTTCTTC	CASSHRRGTSGRSYNEQFF
-	TRBV11-3	TRBJ1-4	-	TGTGCCAGCAGCCGGCGTAATGAAAAACTGTTTTTT	CASSRRNEKLFF
-	TRBV11-2	TRBJ2-7	-	TGTGCCAGCAGCTTGGGTGGGGGGGCCCTTCCCTACGAGCAGTACTTC	CASSLGGGALPYEQYF
few	TRBV9	TRBJ2-3	TRBD2	TGTGCCAGCAGCCCCGGTGGCGGGGGTCCTACTAGCACAGATACGCAGTATTTT	CASSPGGGGPTSTDTQYF
-	TRBV5-6	TRBJ2-7	TRBD2	TGTGCCAGCAGCTTGGGGAGCGGGAGGCCCCACGAGCAGTACTTC	CASSLGSGRPHEQYF
-	TRBV2	TRBJ2-5	-	TGTGCCAGCAGTGTACAGGGAGGGGAGACCCAGTACTTC	CASSVQGGETQYF
few	TRBV7-8	TRBJ2-1	-	TGTGCCAGCAGCAATCCTCCATCGACAGTGGTCGGATACAATGAGCAGTTCTTC	CASSNPPSTVVGYNEQFF
-	TRBV5-5	TRBJ2-2	-	TGTGCCAGCAGCTTAACGCGGGGTAGCCGCAGCGGGGAGCTGTTTTTT	CASSLTRGSRSGELFF
once	TRBV7-2	TRBJ1-5	-	TGTGCCAGCAGCTCCCGCGGCGATCAGCCCCAGCATTTT	CASSSRGDQPQHF
-	TRBV11-2	TRBJ1-6	TRBD1	TGTGCCAGCAGCAGGGACAGGGGGCCACCCCTCCACTTT	CASSRDRGPPLHF
-	TRBV5-6	TRBJ2-5	-	TGTGCCAGCAGCTTAAACAGTGGGCTGTGGTACCAAGAGACCCAGTACTTC	CASSLNSGLWYQETQYF
once	TRBV19	TRBJ2-2	-	TGTGCCAGTCGAGACACCGGGGAGCTGTTTTTT	CASRDTGELFF
-	TRBV2	TRBJ1-5	TRBD1	TGTGCCGGAAGTACAGGGGTTCAGCCCCAGCATTTT	CAGSTGVQPQHF